Here is one T cell receptor (beta chain) with its context. Its antigen remains unidentified. Researchers ran the assay at a deep level. Every subset's genomic DNA went evenly onto several immunoSEQ plates. Measured with immunoSEQ multiplex PCR; TCRdb has only the in-frame clones, and not every one. The sample gives a few hundred thousand clones, just over 65% of which show up once; 8.5% to 14% is in the top ten. This CDR3 is 15 amino acids long. Trimming cost V 0 bases and J 4 bases, with 12 bases left between them. CDR1 is SGHAT, CDR2 FQNNGV, per germline. The source of the sample is a study of shared clonotypes between healthy human individuals. General study findings and limits: In a few donors, about 5% of naive CD4 clonotypes appeared in common. Non-shared clonotypes were found to have lower generation probabilities than the clonotypes that were shared by all four of the sorted-subset donors.

This TCR was sampled from a man younger than 40 in good health. V gene TRBV11-2 combines with J gene TRBJ1-1; D is uncertain. Specimen: memory CD4+ T cells sorted from blood. Subset defined: CD45RA-negative fraction. The CDR3 reads CASSLDQVGGTEAFF. DNA for the CDR3: TGTGCCAGCAGCTTAGATCAGGTTGGCGGCACTGAAGCTTTCTTT.